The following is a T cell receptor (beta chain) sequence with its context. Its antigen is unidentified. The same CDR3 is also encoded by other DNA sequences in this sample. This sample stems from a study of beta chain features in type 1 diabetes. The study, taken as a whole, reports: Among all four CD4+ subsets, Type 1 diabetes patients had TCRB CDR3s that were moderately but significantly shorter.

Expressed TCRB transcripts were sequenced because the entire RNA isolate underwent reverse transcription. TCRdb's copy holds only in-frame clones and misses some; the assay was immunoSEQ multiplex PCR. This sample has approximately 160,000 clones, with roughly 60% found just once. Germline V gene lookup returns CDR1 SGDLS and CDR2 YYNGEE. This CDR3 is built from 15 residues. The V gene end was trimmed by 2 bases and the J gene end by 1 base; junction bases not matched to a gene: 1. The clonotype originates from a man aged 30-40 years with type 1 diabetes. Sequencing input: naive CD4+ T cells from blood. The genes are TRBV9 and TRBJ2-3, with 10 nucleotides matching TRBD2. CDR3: CASSVGLAGTDTQYF. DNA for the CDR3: TGTGCCAGCAGCGTCGGACTAGCGGGCACAGATACGCAGTATTTT.